This section outlines one T cell receptor beta chain sequence together with its context. This clonotype was detected many times. Its cognate antigen has yet to be identified. No qualities accompany the bases; no much larger clone lies one base away. Sequencing used an Illumina NovaSeq 6000. TCR cDNA was synthesized by 5'RACE template switching, which introduced a universal primer site and unique molecular identifiers. Priming of cDNA synthesis was performed from both the TCR alpha and TCR beta constant segments. Library amplification used two PCR steps, and the second PCR step added sample barcodes and sequencing adapters. Libraries were sequenced on Illumina HiSeq 2500 (2x100 bp) or NovaSeq (2x150 bp). For the original study's pipeline: MIGEC handled demultiplexing of reads and collapsing into UMI consensus sequences, while MiXCR performed V(D)J alignment. Clonotypes responding to the vaccine were identified with edgeR on replicate PBMC samples, with the criteria of FDR below 0.01 and a log2 fold change above 5 up to day 15. Each bulk clonotype received a CD4 or CD8 identity based on whether the sequenced CD4 or CD8 repertoire contained that clonotype at higher abundance. The public reads were run again by TCRdb, first through fastp at Q25 and then through MiXCR, and only productive beta chains were kept. Each CDR3 protein appears once, grouped with its most common genes and DNA. These V and J calls originate from TCRdb's pipeline instead of the authors' own analysis. The sample table shows about 430,000 distinct CDR3 sequences, and around 20% are seen once. The ten largest clonotypes hold 15% to 20% of the sample.

The data were obtained in a study of T cells after yellow fever vaccination (dated by TCRdb to between 2019 and 2020). The study in broad terms: The SMART-Seq v4 Ultra Low Input RNA kit was used to prepare libraries from fractions with low cell numbers. To track T-cell clones before and after primary and booster YFV17D yellow fever vaccination, bulk TCR alpha and beta repertoires were sequenced longitudinally. Two healthy male donors, one aged 18 to 30 and one aged 30 to 40 years, were included in the cohort. Bulk PBMC replicates and cell subsets were isolated from blood drawn at multiple timepoints before and after both primary and secondary immunization. Points the paper makes about the study in general: After the booster, most clones that had expanded after primary vaccination were detected again (roughly 95% of CD4 and 88% of CD8), suggesting broad maintenance of memory. A small share of clonotypes occurred in both CD4 and CD8 compartments, likely arising from convergent recombination. Because abundant contaminating clonotypes from the bulk population could be contained in FACS-sorted repertoires, computational filtering was required. The study included only two donors, which limits how far the findings can be generalized. The secondary T-cell response was found to be weaker but faster than the primary response, with a peak reached on day 5 rather than on day 15.

The treatment or condition label of this sample denotes: live attenuated yellow fever vaccine strain. At each blood-draw timepoint, two biological replicates of bulk PBMCs were collected. A standard Ficoll-Paque protocol was used to isolate PBMCs from peripheral blood. TriZol was used to extract RNA from bulk PBMCs, CD4 and CD8 fractions, and dextramer-positive and dextramer-negative fractions. V was cut back by 3 bases and J by 5 bases, leaving a gap of 14 bases between them. The germline V gene encodes CDR1 MNHEY and CDR2 SMNVEV (reference sequence). The CDR3 holds 15 amino acids from the cysteine to the phenylalanine. Left in the record is the CDR3 DNA by itself, 45 bases read in frame from the first base.

The sequencing here drew on PBMCs, taken before the yellow fever booster vaccination. The rearrangement joined TRBV27 to TRBJ2-1; the D gene is possibly TRBD1 or TRBD2, with 5 bases matching each. This TCR derives from a man younger than 35 who received the YFV17D yellow fever vaccine. The bases are TGTGCCAGCAGTTTTTCGGCAGTGGGACACAATGAGCAGTTCTTC. Translated, it reads CASSFSAVGHNEQFF.